The 19 T cell receptor beta chains presented below share a single source sample, sequenced in a study of T cell repertoires in cytomegalovirus infection (dated by TCRdb to the late 2010s). Antigens of these TCRs are unknown. What the treatment or condition label conveys for this sample: in vitro stimulation with specific CMV peptide epitopes to enrich CMV-specific T cells. Sequencing took place on an Illumina HiSeq 1500. The public sequencing data were trimmed at Q25 with fastp and processed into clonotypes with MiXCR by TCRdb, which kept only in-frame beta chains. Here each entry gathers all rows of one CDR3 protein and keeps the most common genes and DNA. The table for this sample lists about 270,000 distinct CDR3 sequences; about 20% of them were counted only once. Approximately 19% of the sample is in the top ten clones. The sequencing here drew on cultured PBMCs, taken from culture after CMV antigen stimulation. Receptor source: a human donor in good health (CMV status not recorded). Some clones in this sample may be carry-over from other donors' samples.

The rearrangement joins TRBV20-1 to TRBJ1-3; unclear D gene. The ends were cut back, 4 bases at V and 0 bases at J, with 13 bases in the middle. Germline CDR1 DFQATT, CDR2 SNEGSKA (reference sequence). This CDR3 contains 15 residues. This CDR3 is CSAKTPQDSGNTIYF. CDR3 sequence (DNA): TGCAGTGCTAAGACCCCACAAGACTCTGGAAACACCATATATTTT.

J is TRBJ1-1 and V is TRBV11-2; no definite D call. The V gene lost 1 base and the J gene lost 1 base, with 13 bases spanning the gap. CDR3 length: 16 residues. CDR1 is SGHAT, CDR2 FQNNGV, per germline. The CDR3 bases are TGTGCCAGCAGCTTAGTACGGGGAACTCCGAACACTGAAGCTTTCTTT. It translates to CASSLVRGTPNTEAFF.

This chain links TRBV20-1 with TRBJ1-6; D not resolved. Germline V gene data show CDR1 as DFQATT and CDR2 as SNEGSKA (reference sequence). V lost 2 bases and J 16 bases, leaving 15 bases between the germline ends. CDR3 length equals 12 residues. CDR3 sequence reads: CSARPPGRPLHF. The CDR3 DNA sequence: TGCAGTGCTAGACCCCCGGGTCGCCCTCTCCACTTT.

This clonotype has at least ten counts. J is TRBJ2-3 and V is TRBV7-8; 7 bases map to TRBD1. Germline assignment: CDR1 SGHVS and CDR2 FQNEAQ. This CDR3 is built from 18 residues. The V segment lost 5 bases and the J segment 5 bases; nucleotides outside the gene matches: 19. The CDR3 DNA follows: TGTGCCAGCAGCCTAATAGGGACAGCGACCCCAGTAAAAGATACGCAGTATTTT. Its translation: CASSLIGTATPVKDTQYF. The entire variable domain, with the rest obtained from reference TRBV7-8 and TRBJ2-3, is as follows: GAGVSQSPRYKVAKRGQDVALRCDPISGHVSLFWYQQALGQGPEFLTYFQNEAQLDKSGLPSDRFFAERPEGSVSTLKIQRTQQEDSAVYLCASSLIGTATPVKDTQYFGPGTRLTVL.

This clonotype was seen ten or more times. The chain has TRBV12-5 and TRBJ1-1, with 11 bases that match TRBD1. The germline V gene has CDR1 LGHNT and CDR2 FRNRAP. With V trimmed by 5 bases and J by 10 bases, 15 bases remained unmatched. The CDR3 runs to 16 residues. This CDR3 reads CASGTGRVGQGAGAFF. CDR3 DNA: TGTGCTAGTGGTACTGGACGGGTAGGACAGGGGGCCGGAGCTTTCTTT.

This clonotype has at least ten counts. V gene TRBV7-8 combines with J gene TRBJ1-5, with 7 bases matching TRBD1. The CDR3 has 15 amino acids. Germline assignment: CDR1 SGHVS and CDR2 FQNEAQ. V was clipped by 2 bases and J by 4 bases; unmatched bases: 5. CDR3 DNA sequence: TGTGCCAGCAGCTTACGCAGGGGGGAGAATCAGCCCCAGCATTTT. This translates into CASSLRRGENQPQHF.

This clonotype was counted at least ten times. The rearrangement joins TRBV27 to TRBJ1-1, with TRBD1 matching over 8 bases. This CDR3 has 13 amino acids. Germline-derived CDR1 and CDR2 are MNHEY and SMNVEV (reference sequence). Unmatched junction bases numbered 5, after V lost 6 bases and J lost 5 bases. CDR3: CASSPGGGTEAFF. CDR3 in DNA: TGTGCCAGCAGCCCAGGGGGCGGGACTGAAGCTTTCTTT.

This clonotype was observed at least ten times. The chain recombines TRBV19 with TRBJ1-2; tentative D call: TRBD1 (5 bases). The CDR3 has 13 amino acids. V was pared by 1 base and J by 4 bases, with 7 bases between. Germline V gene lookup returns CDR1 LNHDA and CDR2 SQIVND (reference sequence). The CDR3 bases are TGTGCCAGTAGTATAGCCGGGGGCTATGGCTACACCTTC. Protein: CASSIAGGYGYTF. The whole variable domain, remainder taken from reference TRBV19 and TRBJ1-2, is DGGITQSPKYLFRKEGQNVTLSCEQNLNHDAMYWYRQDPGQGLRLIYYSQIVNDFQKGDIAEGYSVSREKKESFPLTVTSAQKNPTAFYLCASSIAGGYGYTFGSGTRLTVV.

This clonotype was detected many times. The V and J genes are TRBV19 and TRBJ1-2; tentatively, D is TRBD1 (6 bases). V was trimmed by 9 bases and J by 6 bases, leaving 20 bases between them. This CDR3 is 14 amino acids long. CDR1 LNHDA and CDR2 SQIVND come from the germline V gene (reference sequence). CDR3 sequence: CASHDRPGADGYTF. CDR3 nucleotide sequence: TGTGCCAGCCACGATAGGCCAGGGGCGGATGGCTACACCTTC.

The rearrangement uses TRBV6-1 and TRBJ1-2, with D tentatively TRBD1 (6 bases). Trimming shortened V by 8 bases and J by 3 bases, and 13 bases separated the two germline ends. CDR1 and CDR2 (germline): MNHNS, SASEGT. The CDR3 extends over 13 amino acids. CDR3: CASSQGKDYGYTF. The CDR3 nucleotides read TGTGCCAGCTCTCAGGGGAAGGACTATGGCTACACCTTC.

The gene calls are TRBV6-1 and TRBJ2-2, with no clear D. V gave up 7 bases and J gave up 8 bases, with 11 bases separating them. CDR1 MNHNS and CDR2 SASEGT come from the germline V gene. The CDR3 totals 12 residues. The CDR3 protein is CASTLLGGELFF. The CDR3 bases are TGTGCCAGCACCCTTTTGGGGGGGGAGCTGTTTTTT.

V usage is TRBV19 and J usage is TRBJ1-5; D unresolved. The CDR3 contains 13 residues. The V and J ends lost 4 bases and 4 bases respectively, with 8 bases between them. From germline, CDR1 is LNHDA and CDR2 SQIVND (reference sequence). The CDR3 loop reads CASSSTQNQPQHF. CDR3 bases: TGTGCCAGTAGTAGCACTCAAAATCAGCCCCAGCATTTT.

This clonotype showed up many times. The rearrangement joins TRBV7-2 to TRBJ1-5; tentative D call: TRBD1 (5 bases). Germline V gene sequence: CDR1 SGHTA, CDR2 FQGNSA. The CDR3 contains 15 residues. With 3 bases removed from V and 1 base from J, the gap between germline ends came to 10 bases. CDR3 region: CASSFQGTSNQPQHF. The CDR3 nucleotides read TGTGCCAGCAGCTTCCAGGGTACGAGCAATCAGCCCCAGCATTTT.

V usage is TRBV12-3 or TRBV12-4 and J usage is TRBJ2-1; perhaps TRBD2 as D (6 bases). Deletions cut 3 bases from V and 9 bases from J, with 12 bases between. The length of the CDR3 is 13 residues. The CDR3 sequence: CASSLIGGVEQFF. CDR3 coding DNA: TGTGCCAGCAGTTTGATTGGAGGGGTTGAGCAGTTCTTC.

This clonotype was seen at least ten times. The CDR3 sequence is CASSFTPNEQFF. The DNA for the CDR3 is TGTGCCAGCAGCTTCACTCCTAATGAGCAGTTCTTC. The gene calls are TRBV7-2 and TRBJ2-1; no definite D call. Trimming pared 3 bases from V and 7 bases from J, leaving 7 bases between. This CDR3 is built from 12 residues. From germline, CDR1 is SGHTA and CDR2 FQGNSA.

This clonotype was observed a few times. The V and J genes are TRBV4-2 and TRBJ1-1; D gene unclear. CDR3 length equals 15 residues. Trimming took off 0 bases at V and 0 bases at J, with 8 bases between the two ends. Germline CDR1 reads LGHNA; CDR2 reads YNFKEQ. The CDR3 here is CASSQDPGMNTEAFF. CDR3 nucleotides: TGTGCCAGCAGCCAAGATCCGGGCATGAACACTGAAGCTTTCTTT.

This sequence joins TRBV7-2 and TRBJ2-7; TRBD1 aligns across 7 bases. Germline trimming cut 2 bases from V and 3 bases from J; bases unmatched to any gene: 4. Germline V CDR1 and CDR2: SGHTA, FQGNSA. The CDR3 spans 14 residues. This CDR3 is CASSLNRGGYEQYF. For the CDR3, the DNA is TGTGCCAGCAGCTTAAACAGGGGCGGCTACGAGCAGTACTTC. Looking up the rest from reference TRBV7-2 and TRBJ2-7 gives the full variable domain: GAGVSQSPSNKVTEKGKDVELRCDPISGHTALYWYRQSLGQGLEFLIYFQGNSAPDKSGLPSDRFSAERTGGSVSTLTIQRTQQEDSAVYLCASSLNRGGYEQYFGPGTRLTVT.

This clonotype was observed a few times. The V gene is TRBV6-6, the J gene TRBJ2-1; TRBD2 might be the D (5 bases). The germline V gene encodes CDR1 MNHNY and CDR2 SVGAGI (reference sequence). Trimming took 7 bases from V and 8 from J, leaving 15 bases between them. The CDR3 is made up of 13 amino acids. The CDR3 region has the DNA TGTGCCAGCACCCTTGCAGGAGGCGATGAGCAGTTCTTC. It codes for CASTLAGGDEQFF.

This clonotype was picked up a small number of times. This rearrangement joins TRBV12-3 or TRBV12-4 to TRBJ2-2; TRBD1 matches 7 bases. Trimming removed 6 bases from V and 3 bases from J; junction bases left unmatched: 4. This CDR3 is built from 14 residues. This CDR3 is CASRLTGDTGELFF. The CDR3 nucleotides read TGTGCCAGCAGGCTCACAGGGGACACCGGGGAGCTGTTTTTT.